One sample yielded the 25 T cell receptor beta chains listed below, sequenced in a study of blood T cell repertoires in COVID-19. Data came from immunoSEQ multiplex PCR; TCRdb stores just in-frame clones and leaves some out. The sample has 200,000 to 250,000 clones; 75% to 85% are singletons. The sequenced sample was PBMCs or T cells enriched from blood (not recorded which). These receptors were obtained from a man aged 30-40 years with acute COVID-19.

A remark on this clone: At one boundary the junction diverges from the germline segment, which might be a read error. The genes are TRBV9 and TRBJ1-2; unclear D gene. Germline CDR1 is SGDLS and CDR2 is YYNGEE. CDR3 size: 10 residues. The CDR3 coding sequence is TGTGCCAGCAGCGGGAGAACATCCTCCTTC. Protein product: CASSGRTSSF.

The CDR3, as DNA: TGTGCTAGTGGTTTGAGAGACAGGGGCCCCTCTGGAAACACCATATATTTT. Amino acids: CASGLRDRGPSGNTIYF. The chain is built from TRBV12-5 and TRBJ1-3, with 8 bases fitting TRBD1. The CDR3 length is 17 residues. Germline CDR1 reads LGHNT; CDR2 reads FRNRAP. V lost 2 bases to trimming and J lost 0 bases; unmatched junction nucleotides: 6.

This clone came up a few times. The V and J genes are TRBV5-1 and TRBJ2-3; 8 bases match TRBD1. J was trimmed by 1 base and V by 3 bases; bases with no gene match: 7. The CDR3 length is 16 residues. Germline assignment: CDR1 SGHRS and CDR2 YFSETQ. The CDR3 protein is CASSSITGGGTDTQYF. The CDR3 DNA reads TGCGCCAGCAGCTCAATTACAGGGGGAGGCACAGATACGCAGTATTTT.

Concerning this clone: One junction end does not reproduce the germline sequence, and a read error may be involved. The V gene is TRBV6-1, the J gene TRBJ1-1, with 8 nucleotides matching TRBD1. There are 11 residues in the CDR3. The V gene's germline CDR1 is MNHNS and CDR2 SASEGT. The CDR3 here is CASSDRRGTGF. CDR3 nucleotide sequence: TGTGCCAGCAGTGACCGCCGCGGGACAGGTTTT.

This chain joins TRBV5-4 and TRBJ2-2; TRBD2 agrees at 11 bases. The germline V gene encodes CDR1 SGHNT and CDR2 YYREEE (reference sequence). V gave up 7 bases and J gave up 4 bases; unmatched junction bases: 3. CDR3 length equals 14 residues. CDR3 sequence reads: CASFSGGATGELFF. CDR3 bases: TGTGCCAGCTTTAGCGGGGGGGCCACCGGGGAGCTGTTTTTT.

The chain links TRBV7-9 to TRBJ2-1; unclear D gene. The CDR3 runs 12 residues. The V end was cut by 5 bases, the J end by 9 bases, with 11 bases between. Germline V gene sequence: CDR1 SEHNR, CDR2 FQNEAQ (reference sequence). CDR3 region: CASSLNAPEQFF. The CDR3 nucleotides are TGTGCCAGCAGCCTAAACGCCCCTGAGCAGTTCTTC.

This clone was picked up a small number of times. The chain recombines TRBV4-1 with TRBJ2-1; 10 bases align to TRBD2. The germline V gene has CDR1 MGHRA and CDR2 YSYEKL. CDR3 length: 15 amino acids. V dropped 4 bases and J dropped 3; count of bases not matched to a gene: 3. The CDR3 protein is CASSLSGGIYNEQFF. The CDR3 nucleotides are TGCGCCAGCAGCCTTAGCGGGGGGATCTACAATGAGCAGTTCTTC.

The rearrangement joins TRBV19 to TRBJ2-1; 10 nucleotides agree with TRBD2. This CDR3 comprises 16 residues. With 4 bases clipped from V and 6 bases from J, the junction kept 9 bases outside the gene matches. Per germline, CDR1 LNHDA and CDR2 SQIVND (reference sequence). The CDR3 coding sequence is TGTGCCAGTAGTACTAGCGGGGGAGGTCGGGGCAATGAGCAGTTCTTC. Protein product: CASSTSGGGRGNEQFF.

CDR3 DNA: TGTGCCAGCAGCTTAGGGTTTCAGCAGCCCCAGCATTTT. Its protein product is CASSLGFQQPQHF. The V gene is TRBV7-9, the J gene TRBJ1-5; no clear D. Germline V gene data show CDR1 as SEHNR and CDR2 as FQNEAQ (reference sequence). The CDR3 runs 13 residues. The V and J ends lost 1 base and 7 bases respectively, with 8 bases between them.

The V and J genes are TRBV27 and TRBJ2-4; no clear D gene. The ends were cut back, 5 bases at V and 1 base at J, with 12 bases in the middle. Germline CDR1 and CDR2: MNHEY and SMNVEV (reference sequence). CDR3 length equals 15 residues. CDR3 nucleotides: TGTGCCAGCAGTCCCGGTAGCTTTGCCAAAAACATTCAGTACTTC. Translated, it gives CASSPGSFAKNIQYF.

V is TRBV30 and J is TRBJ1-4; weak D call: TRBD1 (5 bases). Germline CDR1 and CDR2: GTSNPN and SVGIG (reference sequence). Between the trimmed V and J ends, which lost 8 bases and 2 bases, there was a span of 12 bases. The CDR3 totals 13 residues. In DNA form, the CDR3 reads TGTGCCACCTTGACAGCCACTAATGAAAAACTGTTTTTT. Residues: CATLTATNEKLFF. Together with reference TRBV30 and TRBJ1-4, the CDR3 gives the full variable domain: SQTIHQWPATLVQPVGSPLSLECTVEGTSNPNLYWYRQAAGRGLQLLFYSVGIGQISSEVPQNLSASRPQDRQFILSSKKLLLSDSGFYLCATLTATNEKLFFGSGTQLSVL.

This clone was found many times. V is TRBV23-1 and J is TRBJ1-5; D gene unclear. TRBV23-1 is recorded as an ORF, its role being uncertain. This CDR3 has 15 residues. Trimming removed 1 base from V and 4 bases from J, with 11 bases in between. The CDR3 DNA is TGCGCCAGCAGTCAATTTGGCGGTGCAAATCAGCCCCAGCATTTT. It is translated as CASSQFGGANQPQHF.

J is TRBJ1-2 and V is TRBV19; the match to TRBD1 covers 8 bases. J was trimmed by 3 bases and V by 6 bases; bases with no gene match: 3. Looked up from germline, CDR1 is LNHDA and CDR2 is SQIVND (reference sequence). This CDR3 contains 13 residues. DNA of the CDR3: TGTGCCAGTAGGGCAGGGGGCGACTATGGCTACACCTTC. Residues: CASRAGGDYGYTF.

This clone was detected only a few times. J is TRBJ1-1 and V is TRBV9, with 8 bases aligning to TRBD1. Germline CDR1 is SGDLS and CDR2 is YYNGEE. There are 15 residues in the CDR3. V shed 0 bases and J 7 bases; nucleotides not matched to a gene: 8. CDR3 nucleotides: TGTGCCAGCAGCGTAGGGCAGGGGGCGCGAGGTGAAGCTTTCTTT. This gives the protein CASSVGQGARGEAFF.

The rearrangement uses TRBV10-1 and TRBJ1-1, with D maybe TRBD1 (6 bases). Germline CDR1 WNHNN, CDR2 SYGVQD (reference sequence). This CDR3 spans 14 amino acids. V lost 3 bases, J lost 1 base, and 9 bases lay in between. The CDR3 DNA reads TGCGCCAGCAGTGAAAGGACAGCGAACACTGAAGCTTTCTTT. Protein sequence: CASSERTANTEAFF.

This chain uses TRBV6-6 with TRBJ2-3, with D maybe TRBD1 (6 bases). Germline CDR1 and CDR2: MNHNY and SVGAGI (reference sequence). V was shortened by 5 bases and J by 1 base, with 16 bases between the two germline ends. This CDR3 has 16 residues. This chain's CDR3 is CASSTAGTTRTDTQYF. The CDR3 DNA is TGTGCCAGCAGTACTGCCGGGACAACTCGCACAGATACGCAGTATTTT.

CDR3: CASSYDRGQETQYF. The CDR3 nucleotides read TGTGCCAGCAGTTACGACAGGGGGCAAGAGACCCAGTACTTC. The chain couples TRBV6-5 to TRBJ2-5, with TRBD1 identical over 9 bases. The CDR3 runs 14 residues. V lost 2 bases and J lost 2; bases outside the gene matches: 0. CDR1 is MNHEY, CDR2 SVGAGI, per germline.

J is TRBJ1-6 and V is TRBV18; 7 bases fit TRBD1. With 5 bases clipped from V and 10 bases from J, the junction kept 8 bases outside the gene matches. The CDR3 contains 14 residues. Germline CDR1 is KGHSH and CDR2 is LQKENI. CDR3 loop: CASSTTGVGSPLHF. The CDR3 DNA is TGTGCCAGCTCAACAACAGGGGTTGGGTCACCCCTCCACTTT. Together with reference TRBV18 and TRBJ1-6, the CDR3 gives the full variable domain: NAGVMQNPRHLVRRRGQEARLRCSPMKGHSHVYWYRQLPEEGLKFMVYLQKENIIDESGMPKERFSAEFPKEGPSILRIQQVVRGDSAAYFCASSTTGVGSPLHFGNGTRLTVT.

The chain is built from TRBV9 and TRBJ2-1; 8 nucleotides line up with TRBD2. With 0 bases clipped from V and 0 bases from J, the junction kept 2 bases outside the gene matches. This CDR3 is 16 amino acids long. The V gene's germline CDR1 is SGDLS and CDR2 YYNGEE. CDR3 amino acids: CASSVGGGPSYNEQFF. CDR3 nucleotide sequence: TGTGCCAGCAGCGTAGGCGGGGGGCCCTCCTACAATGAGCAGTTCTTC.

The rearrangement uses TRBV6-5 and TRBJ1-2; 7 bases are a match to TRBD1. The CDR3 is 15 amino acids. The J segment lost 0 bases and the V segment lost 6 bases, leaving 7 bases of the junction unmatched. Germline V gene data show CDR1 as MNHEY and CDR2 as SVGAGI. The CDR3 sequence is CASSNDGTANYGYTF. The CDR3, as DNA: TGTGCCAGCAGCAACGATGGGACAGCTAACTATGGCTACACCTTC.

This rearrangement joins TRBV11-1 to TRBJ2-7; maybe TRBD2 (6 bases). V lost 5 bases to trimming and J lost 9 bases, with 14 bases between them. The CDR3 has 12 residues. CDR1 is SGHAT, CDR2 FQDESV, per germline (reference sequence). The CDR3 reads CASSGGTAAQYF. Written as DNA, the CDR3 is TGTGCCAGCAGCGGAGGGACGGCGGCGCAGTACTTC.

This rearrangement joins TRBV11-3 to TRBJ2-5, with D perhaps matching TRBD2 (6 bases). This CDR3 spans 15 amino acids. The V gene's germline CDR1 is SGHNT and CDR2 YENEEA. Trimming pared 2 bases from V and 5 bases from J, leaving 15 bases between. CDR3 sequence: CASSLWAGTDETQYF. The CDR3 coding sequence is TGTGCCAGCAGCTTATGGGCCGGGACTGATGAGACCCAGTACTTC.

The chain combines TRBV7-3 with TRBJ1-1; D is perhaps TRBD1 (5 bases). CDR3 length: 14 residues. From germline, CDR1 is SGHTA and CDR2 FQGTGA. V lost 8 bases to trimming and J lost 4 bases, with 17 bases between them. CDR3: CASRLMQGSTEAFF. CDR3 nucleotides: TGTGCCAGCCGGTTGATGCAGGGATCCACTGAAGCTTTCTTT.

V is TRBV27 and J is TRBJ1-1; tentative D call: TRBD1 (5 bases). The CDR3 sequence is 16 residues long. CDR1 and CDR2 from the germline V gene are MNHEY and SMNVEV (reference sequence). V was pared by 6 bases and J by 5 bases, with 22 bases between. In nucleotides, the CDR3 is TGTGCCAGCAGACCCGGGCCGTCCATCCGGGGGACTGAAGCTTTCTTT. It specifies CASRPGPSIRGTEAFF.

This clone came up a few times. The rearrangement uses TRBV23-1 and TRBJ2-3; 8 positions agree with TRBD1. TRBV23-1 qualifies as an ORF whose function is uncertain. The trim removed 0 bases at V and 2 bases at J, leaving 4 bases unmatched. The CDR3 covers 16 residues. The CDR3 protein is CASSQSGTGLTDTQYF. CDR3 coding DNA: TGCGCCAGCAGTCAATCCGGGACAGGACTCACAGATACGCAGTATTTT.